This entry lists 2 T cell receptor beta chains sequenced from one sample in a study of blood T cells in healthy people across ages. For the second PCR, which ran for roughly 6 to 12 cycles, a sample-barcoded 5' primer and a J-beta primer mix were used. One entry per CDR3 protein results from TCRdb running MiXCR on the 5' RACE reads. The sample consists of 710,000 or so distinct CDR3 sequences, about 30% of them appearing once. Sequenced: blood. The receptors shown here come from a woman older than 75 in good health.

J is TRBJ2-3 and V is TRBV7-9; 8 nucleotides line up with TRBD2. Germline CDR1 SEHNR, CDR2 FQNEAQ (reference sequence). With 4 bases clipped from V and 1 base from J, the junction kept 7 bases outside the gene matches. The CDR3 totals 16 residues. DNA of the CDR3: TGTGCCAGCAGCTCCAGCGGGGGCTTGGGCACAGATACGCAGTATTTT. Encoded protein: CASSSSGGLGTDTQYF.

This clonotype was observed at least ten times. This chain joins TRBV5-6 and TRBJ2-7; the match to TRBD2 covers 7 bases. Germline V gives CDR1 SGHDT, CDR2 YYEEEE. The V gene end was trimmed by 2 bases and the J gene end by 2 bases; junction bases not matched to a gene: 4. CDR3 length: 14 residues. As DNA, the CDR3 is TGTGCCAGCAGCTTCCCAGGACTAGCCTACGAGCAGTACTTC. Its protein product is CASSFPGLAYEQYF. Using reference TRBV5-6 and TRBJ2-7 for the parts outside the CDR3, the full variable domain is DAGVTQSPTHLIKTRGQQVTLRCSPKSGHDTVSWYQQALGQGPQFIFQYYEEEERQRGNFPDRFSGHQFPNYSSELNVNALLLGDSALYLCASSFPGLAYEQYFGPGTRLTVT.